One and the same sample provided the 30 T cell receptor beta chains below, sequenced in a study of T-cell reconstitution after alpha-beta-depleted transplantation in children. TCRbeta library construction was performed incorporating unique molecular identifiers. A single record per CDR3 protein comes from TCRdb applying MiXCR to the PCR reads. Of fewer than 350,000 distinct CDR3 sequences detected, roughly 9.1% appear once; the ten largest clones hold less than 9%. The material was PBMCs, obtained before TCRalphabeta/CD19-depleted stem cell transplant. The source is a boy under three years old with acute myeloid leukemia, due to receive a stem cell transplant.

This clonotype occurred many times. The V call is TRBV20-1, the J call TRBJ2-1; tentative D call: TRBD2 (5 bases). This CDR3 spans 16 amino acids. Germline loops: CDR1 DFQATT, CDR2 SNEGSKA (reference sequence). Trimming removed 2 bases at V and 0 bases at J, with 14 bases between. CDR3 loop: CSARPRTVDSYNEQFF. The DNA for the CDR3 is TGCAGTGCTAGACCCCGGACTGTCGACTCCTACAATGAGCAGTTCTTC.

In this sample, this clonotype turned up many times. The chain recombines TRBV6-5 with TRBJ2-7; D is unclear. V was trimmed by 0 bases and J by 5 bases, leaving 8 bases between them. Looked up from germline, CDR1 is MNHEY and CDR2 is SVGAGI. This CDR3 is built from 13 residues. The CDR3 spells CASSYSAVNEQYF. The CDR3 region has the DNA TGTGCCAGCAGTTACTCGGCGGTGAACGAGCAGTACTTC.

V and J are TRBV28 and TRBJ2-2; maybe TRBD1 (6 bases). V was trimmed by 0 bases and J by 4 bases, leaving 12 bases between them. This CDR3 spans 16 amino acids. The germline V gene encodes CDR1 MDHEN and CDR2 SYDVKM. The CDR3 coding sequence is TGTGCCAGCAGTTTATGGACAGGCTCAAGCACCGGGGAGCTGTTTTTT. Protein product: CASSLWTGSSTGELFF.

This clonotype was observed at least ten times. A read error may account for a junction end that differs from germline. The chain has TRBV5-1 and TRBJ1-1; D gene uncertain. From germline, CDR1 is SGHRS and CDR2 YFSETQ. The CDR3 consists of 13 residues. CDR3 in amino acids: CASSLVRNTEAFF. CDR3 in DNA: TGTGCCAGCAGTTTAGTCAGGAACACTGAAGCTTTCTTT.

This clonotype occurred many times. CDR3 sequence reads: CASSYFSGGELFF. CDR3 in DNA: TGTGCCAGCAGCTACTTTTCAGGCGGGGAGCTGTTTTTT. V gene TRBV13 combines with J gene TRBJ2-2; D remains ambiguous. Germline CDR1 PRHDT, CDR2 FYEKMQ (reference sequence). Trimming took 4 bases from V and 7 from J, leaving 10 bases between them. The CDR3 is made up of 13 amino acids.

The J gene is TRBJ1-2, the V gene TRBV21-1; the table's D call, TRBD1, has no DNA check behind it. TRBV21-1 is designated a pseudogene. The CDR3 has 15 residues. This chain's CDR3 is CASSETAIPLYGYTF. CDR3 bases: TGTGCCAGCAGTGAGACGGCGATCCCCCTCTATGGCTACACCTTC.

There are many counts of this clonotype. The genes are TRBV6-5 and TRBJ2-2; unclear D gene. V lost 2 bases, J lost 8 bases, and 12 bases lay in between. The germline gives CDR1 MNHEY, CDR2 SVGAGI. The CDR3 loop spans 14 amino acids. CDR3 in DNA: TGTGCCAGCAGTTACCTCGACGCAGGAGGGGAGCTGTTTTTT. Amino acids: CASSYLDAGGELFF.

This clonotype was seen repeatedly, ten times or more. The gene calls are TRBV5-1 and TRBJ2-2; D is unresolved. CDR1 is SGHRS and CDR2 is YFSETQ in the germline V gene. V lost 0 bases to trimming and J lost 6 bases, with 3 bases between them. There are 12 residues in the CDR3. The CDR3 DNA follows: TGCGCCAGCAGCTTGGCCCCCGGGGAGCTGTTTTTT. Translation gives CASSLAPGELFF.

This clonotype was seen only a few times. The gene calls are TRBV19 and TRBJ2-7, with 9 bases identical to TRBD1. The CDR3 is 17 amino acids. V trimming: 4 bases; J trimming: 3 bases; junction bases outside the gene matches: 13. Germline CDR1 reads LNHDA; CDR2 reads SQIVND (reference sequence). CDR3 amino acids: CASSSQLIRDRVYEQYF. In DNA form, the CDR3 reads TGTGCCAGTAGTAGCCAACTAATCCGGGACAGGGTCTACGAGCAGTACTTC.

This clonotype was detected many times. The V gene is TRBV10-3, the J gene TRBJ2-5; a possible D gene is TRBD2 (7 bases). The V and J ends lost 5 bases and 5 bases respectively, with 15 bases between them. Germline CDR1 ENHRY, CDR2 SYGVKD. CDR3 length equals 14 residues. CDR3 amino acids: CAISLEPGGETQYF. DNA of the CDR3: TGTGCCATCAGTTTAGAACCGGGGGGCGAGACCCAGTACTTC.

This clonotype was observed at least ten times. The chain is built from TRBV2 and TRBJ2-2; 8 bases align to TRBD2. The V gene's germline CDR1 is SNHLY and CDR2 FYNNEI. The CDR3 is 15 residues long. With V trimmed by 2 bases and J by 1 base, 0 bases remained unmatched. The CDR3 DNA follows: TGTGCCAGCAGTGAACTAGCGGGGAACACCGGGGAGCTGTTTTTT. Encoded protein: CASSELAGNTGELFF. The full variable domain, in which reference TRBV2 and TRBJ2-2 provide the parts outside the CDR3, is EPEVTQTPSHQVTQMGQEVILRCVPISNHLYFYWYRQILGQKVEFLVSFYNNEISEKSEIFDDQFSVERPDGSNFTLKIRSTKLEDSAMYFCASSELAGNTGELFFGEGSRLTVL.

This clonotype was seen repeatedly, ten times or more. The rearrangement uses TRBV5-1 and TRBJ2-4, with D unresolved. The CDR3 covers 14 residues. In germline, CDR1 is SGHRS, CDR2 YFSETQ. V shed 2 bases and J shed 3 bases, with 9 bases lying between them. CDR3 sequence reads: CASSLGINKNIQYF. The CDR3, as DNA: TGCGCCAGCAGCTTAGGCATTAACAAAAACATTCAGTACTTC.

There are a few counts of this clonotype. In nucleotides, the CDR3 is TGTGCCAGCAGCTTAGCCCCGGGACAGGGATCCGAGCAGTACTTC. It codes for CASSLAPGQGSEQYF. The chain recombines TRBV11-3 with TRBJ2-7, with 9 nucleotides matching TRBD1. The CDR3 extends over 15 amino acids. V shed 1 base and J 6 bases; nucleotides not matched to a gene: 7. Germline loops: CDR1 SGHNT, CDR2 YENEEA.

The J gene is TRBJ2-7, the V gene TRBV28; perhaps TRBD1 as D (6 bases). The CDR3 sequence is 15 residues long. V dropped 4 bases and J dropped 4 bases, with 17 bases sitting between them. Looked up from germline, CDR1 is MDHEN and CDR2 is SYDVKM. DNA of the CDR3: TGTGCCAGCAGTTCCCTAGGGGGTTTGTGGTACGAGCAGTACTTC. As protein: CASSSLGGLWYEQYF.

This clonotype was recorded many times. The rearrangement uses TRBV7-2 and TRBJ2-7; 7 nucleotides line up with TRBD1. V lost 4 bases and J lost 5; bases outside the gene matches: 17. The CDR3 sequence is 17 residues long. The germline gives CDR1 SGHTA, CDR2 FQGNSA. The CDR3 loop reads CASSSVRGQLLGHEQYF. In DNA form, the CDR3 reads TGTGCCAGCAGCTCCGTAAGGGGACAGCTTTTGGGCCACGAGCAGTACTTC.

This clonotype was observed at least ten times. V is TRBV7-2 and J is TRBJ2-1; no clear D. The CDR3 extends over 12 amino acids. V lost 7 bases and J 6 bases, leaving 10 bases between the germline ends. CDR1 is SGHTA, CDR2 FQGNSA, per germline. CDR3 protein: CASTEAFNEQFF. The DNA for the CDR3 is TGTGCCAGCACCGAGGCGTTCAATGAGCAGTTCTTC.

This clonotype showed up just a few times. The V call is TRBV7-2, the J call TRBJ2-5, with 10 bases matching TRBD2. The V and J ends lost 5 bases and 5 bases, in that order; junction bases with no gene match: 8. CDR1 and CDR2 from the germline V gene are SGHTA and FQGNSA. The CDR3 runs to 15 residues. The CDR3 coding sequence is TGTGCCAGCAGCCCCCAACTAGCGGGATGGGAGACCCAGTACTTC. Its protein product is CASSPQLAGWETQYF.

The chain recombines TRBV12-3 or TRBV12-4 with TRBJ2-3, with TRBD2 matching 8 bases. The CDR3 runs 17 residues. The V segment lost 2 bases and the J segment 0 bases; nucleotides outside the gene matches: 7. The CDR3 loop reads CASSLNPGGGSTDTQYF. The CDR3 region has the DNA TGTGCCAGCAGTTTAAACCCGGGGGGGGGTAGCACAGATACGCAGTATTTT.

This clonotype was seen repeatedly, ten times or more. The chain links TRBV5-5 to TRBJ1-4; D ambiguous. The CDR3 sequence is 15 residues long. CDR1 is SGHKS, CDR2 YYEKEE, per germline (reference sequence). The V end was cut by 1 base, the J end by 0 bases, with 7 bases between. In DNA form, the CDR3 reads TGTGCCAGCAGCTTGTTGACATCAACTAATGAAAAACTGTTTTTT. Amino acids: CASSLLTSTNEKLFF.

Many counts were recorded for this clonotype. The V call is TRBV7-2, the J call TRBJ2-7; D not certain. From germline, CDR1 is SGHTA and CDR2 FQGNSA. The V end was cut by 2 bases, the J end by 3 bases, with 14 bases between. The CDR3 is 15 amino acids. The CDR3 nucleotides are TGTGCCAGCAGCTTAAATTGGGTCAGTGGCTACGAGCAGTACTTC. It specifies CASSLNWVSGYEQYF.

This clonotype was picked up many times. The chain joins TRBV12-3 or TRBV12-4 to TRBJ2-7, with a tentative D call TRBD1 (7 bases). V was trimmed by 5 bases and J by 2 bases, leaving 16 bases between them. This CDR3 comprises 15 residues. The CDR3 coding sequence is TGTGCCAGCAGTGCGGGCGGGACAGCGGCCTACGAGCAGTACTTC. It is translated as CASSAGGTAAYEQYF.

This clonotype was detected ten times or more. The chain carries TRBV7-2 and TRBJ2-1; possible D gene TRBD2, 6 bases. The CDR3 has 14 amino acids. CDR1 and CDR2 (germline): SGHTA, FQGNSA. The ends were cut back, 5 bases at V and 3 bases at J, with 11 bases in the middle. The CDR3 sequence: CASSPGVGYNEQFF. CDR3 coding DNA: TGTGCCAGCAGCCCGGGAGTCGGCTACAATGAGCAGTTCTTC.

This clonotype was recorded many times. This sequence joins TRBV20-1 and TRBJ1-1; 7 bases map to TRBD1. CDR1 DFQATT and CDR2 SNEGSKA come from the germline V gene (reference sequence). V was clipped by 5 bases and J by 3 bases; unmatched bases: 6. The CDR3 spans 13 residues. The CDR3 here is CSAPRGFDTEAFF. CDR3 coding DNA: TGCAGTGCTCCCAGGGGGTTCGACACTGAAGCTTTCTTT.

This clonotype occurred many times. The CDR3 DNA follows: TGTGCCAGCAGTTTATTGCCCAACCCTGGAAAACTGTTTTTT. Residues: CASSLLPNPGKLFF. The chain links TRBV28 to TRBJ1-4; D is undetermined. The ends were cut back, 1 base at V and 10 bases at J, with 13 bases in the middle. The germline V gene encodes CDR1 MDHEN and CDR2 SYDVKM. The CDR3 runs to 14 residues. Combining the CDR3 with reference TRBV28 and TRBJ1-4 gives the whole variable domain DVKVTQSSRYLVKRTGEKVFLECVQDMDHENMFWYRQDPGLGLRLIYFSYDVKMKEKGDIPEGYSVSREKKERFSLILESASTNQTSMYLCASSLLPNPGKLFFGSGTQLSVL.

The chain recombines TRBV4-2 with TRBJ2-6; TRBD2 matches 7 bases. The ends lost 0 bases at V and 0 bases at J; junction bases unmatched: 2. CDR3 length equals 17 residues. Germline V lookup: CDR1 LGHNA, CDR2 YNFKEQ. The CDR3 here is CASSQDRGVSGANVLTF. DNA of the CDR3: TGTGCCAGCAGCCAAGATCGGGGGGTCTCTGGGGCCAACGTCCTGACTTTC.

This clonotype occurred many times. The genes are TRBV28 and TRBJ1-2, with TRBD1 matching over 7 bases. This CDR3 region has 15 residues. Germline CDR1 reads MDHEN; CDR2 reads SYDVKM. V lost 3 bases and J lost 4; bases outside the gene matches: 8. The CDR3 here is CASSFSDRDLYGYTF. CDR3 DNA: TGTGCCAGCAGTTTCTCCGACAGGGACCTCTATGGCTACACCTTC.

This clonotype was found a few times. The chain is built from TRBV5-1 and TRBJ2-7; 7 nucleotides align to TRBD2. The CDR3 is 17 amino acids. Looked up from germline, CDR1 is SGHRS and CDR2 is YFSETQ. V shed 0 bases, J shed 4 bases, and the junction held 13 bases outside the gene matches. The CDR3, as DNA: TGCGCCAGCAGCTTGGGCGTCTTGGAGACGGGAGGATACGAGCAGTACTTC. Its protein product is CASSLGVLETGGYEQYF.

This clonotype appeared many times. The rearrangement links TRBV9 to TRBJ2-7; D perhaps matches TRBD2 (6 bases). Germline V gives CDR1 SGDLS, CDR2 YYNGEE. The CDR3 runs to 14 residues. Trimming took off 2 bases at V and 1 base at J, with 10 bases between the two ends. CDR3 loop: CASSVRDFSYEQYF. Written as DNA, the CDR3 is TGTGCCAGCAGCGTCAGGGACTTTTCCTACGAGCAGTACTTC.

The rearrangement uses TRBV20-1 and TRBJ2-6, with 8 bases matching TRBD1. The CDR3 is made up of 16 amino acids. J lost 4 bases, V lost 4 bases, and 9 bases had no gene match. Germline CDR1 DFQATT, CDR2 SNEGSKA (reference sequence). The CDR3 loop is CSAIRQGARGANVLTF. For the CDR3, the DNA is TGCAGTGCTATTAGGCAGGGGGCGAGGGGGGCCAACGTCCTGACTTTC.

The chain is built from TRBV3-1 and TRBJ2-7; 11 positions match TRBD2. The V gene's germline CDR1 is LGHDT and CDR2 YNNKEL (reference sequence). CDR3 length: 17 amino acids. The trim removed 3 bases at V and 0 bases at J, leaving 7 bases unmatched. The CDR3 loop reads CASSHSKGLAASYEQYF. The CDR3 nucleotides are TGTGCCAGCAGCCATTCTAAGGGACTAGCGGCCTCCTACGAGCAGTACTTC.